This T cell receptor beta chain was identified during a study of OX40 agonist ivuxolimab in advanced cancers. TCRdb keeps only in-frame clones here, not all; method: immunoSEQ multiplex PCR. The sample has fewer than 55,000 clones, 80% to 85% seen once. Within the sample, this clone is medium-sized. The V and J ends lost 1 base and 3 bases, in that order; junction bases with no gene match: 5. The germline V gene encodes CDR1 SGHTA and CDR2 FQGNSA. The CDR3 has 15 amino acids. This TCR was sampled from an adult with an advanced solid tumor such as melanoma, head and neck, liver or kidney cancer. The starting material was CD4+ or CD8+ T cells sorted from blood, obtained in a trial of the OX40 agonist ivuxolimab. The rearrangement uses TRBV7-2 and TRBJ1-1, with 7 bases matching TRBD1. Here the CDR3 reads CASSLVDRVDTEAFF. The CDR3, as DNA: TGTGCCAGCAGCTTAGTCGACAGGGTGGACACTGAAGCTTTCTTT.